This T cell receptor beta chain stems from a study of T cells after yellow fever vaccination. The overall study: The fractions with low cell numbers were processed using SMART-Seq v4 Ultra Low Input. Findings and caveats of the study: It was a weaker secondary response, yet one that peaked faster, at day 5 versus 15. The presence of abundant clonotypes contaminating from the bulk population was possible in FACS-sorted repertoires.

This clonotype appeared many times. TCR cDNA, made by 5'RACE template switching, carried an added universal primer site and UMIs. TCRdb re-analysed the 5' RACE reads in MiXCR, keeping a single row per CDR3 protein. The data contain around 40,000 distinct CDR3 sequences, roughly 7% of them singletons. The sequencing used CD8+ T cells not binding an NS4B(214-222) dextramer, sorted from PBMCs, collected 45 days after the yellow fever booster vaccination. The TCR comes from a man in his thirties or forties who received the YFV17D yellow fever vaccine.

The CDR3 nucleotides read TGTGCCAGCAGTTACTCGTATGGACAGGGAGTCTACGAGCAGTACTTC. Translated: CASSYSYGQGVYEQYF. The chain employs TRBV6-2 or TRBV6-3 and TRBJ2-7; 8 bases map to TRBD1. CDR1 and CDR2 from the germline V gene are MNHEY and SVGEGT. The J segment lost 3 bases and the V segment lost 0 bases, leaving 7 bases of the junction unmatched. The CDR3 has 16 residues.